Following are 2 T cell receptor beta chains from one sample sequenced in a study of shared clonotypes between healthy human individuals. Some clones are missing from TCRdb's copy, which holds only in-frame ones; the method was immunoSEQ multiplex PCR. This table holds roughly 500,000 clones, 96% found once. The specimen sequenced was naive CD4+ T cells sorted from blood. Sample subset: CD45RA+ positively selected. These receptor sequences come from a woman aged 25-40 years in good health.

This clone was recorded once. V is TRBV5-4 and J is TRBJ2-3, with 10 bases fitting TRBD1. Trimming cost V 4 bases and J 6 bases; bases outside gene matches: 14. This CDR3 has 17 amino acids. CDR1 and CDR2 (germline): SGHNT, YYREEE (reference sequence). CDR3: CASSRNSGTGVWDTQYF. CDR3 bases: TGTGCCAGCAGCAGGAATTCCGGGACAGGGGTTTGGGATACGCAGTATTTT.

J is TRBJ2-5 and V is TRBV14; D is possibly TRBD2 (5 bases). V was trimmed by 5 bases and J by 1 base, leaving 17 bases between them. In germline, CDR1 is SGHDN, CDR2 FVKESK. The CDR3 consists of 16 residues. The CDR3 DNA reads as TGTGCCAGCAGCATCCTTGACTACAAGTTCCAAGAGACCCAGTACTTC. This sequence encodes CASSILDYKFQETQYF.